A single sample gave rise to the 28 T cell receptor beta chains below, sequenced in a study of T cell responses to AZD1222 COVID-19 vaccine. Only in-frame clones appear in the TCRdb table, and some are missing; sequencing was by immunoSEQ multiplex PCR. The profile covers 140,000 or so clones, with around 89% appearing a single time and about 4.8% taken by the ten largest. Here the sequenced sample was peripheral blood, taken on day 0 of AZD1222 vaccination. The receptors were sampled from an adult in good health.

This rearrangement joins TRBV30 to TRBJ1-1, with D possibly being TRBD1 (6 bases). Deletions cut 2 bases from V and 5 bases from J, with 12 bases between. The CDR3 runs to 13 residues. Germline CDR1 and CDR2: GTSNPN and SVGIG (reference sequence). The CDR3 region is CAWSPQGWTEAFF. DNA for the CDR3: TGTGCCTGGAGTCCACAGGGTTGGACTGAAGCTTTCTTT.

The V gene is TRBV20-1, the J gene TRBJ2-2; 8 bases map to TRBD1. V lost 3 bases to trimming and J lost 4 bases; unmatched junction nucleotides: 7. The CDR3 runs 15 residues. CDR1 is DFQATT, CDR2 SNEGSKA, per germline (reference sequence). The CDR3, as DNA: TGCAGTGCTAGTGGGACAGGCGTCGGCACCGGGGAGCTGTTTTTT. This translates into CSASGTGVGTGELFF.

The rearrangement uses TRBV7-9 and TRBJ1-1; 8 bases match TRBD1. J lost 0 bases, V lost 5 bases, and 8 bases had no gene match. The CDR3 consists of 16 residues. The V gene's germline CDR1 is SEHNR and CDR2 FQNEAQ (reference sequence). The CDR3 loop is CASSPTRTGMNTEAFF. The CDR3 bases are TGTGCCAGCAGCCCAACCCGGACAGGGATGAACACTGAAGCTTTCTTT.

J is TRBJ1-2 and V is TRBV6-1, with 9 positions matching TRBD1. Germline V gene data show CDR1 as MNHNS and CDR2 as SASEGT. V shed 3 bases, J shed 8 bases, and the junction held 4 bases outside the gene matches. The CDR3 contains 13 residues. CDR3 nucleotide sequence: TGTGCCAGCAGTGACGGACAGGGGTTGGGCTACACCTTC. It encodes CASSDGQGLGYTF.

This chain joins TRBV6-6 and TRBJ1-1; D unclear. The CDR3 spans 15 residues. The germline V gene has CDR1 MNHNY and CDR2 SVGAGI (reference sequence). V gave up 2 bases and J gave up 1 base, with 11 bases separating them. CDR3 coding DNA: TGTGCCAGCAGTTACGGACCGAACAGGAACACTGAAGCTTTCTTT. As protein: CASSYGPNRNTEAFF.

The J gene is TRBJ1-1, the V gene TRBV7-9; possibly TRBD1 for D (5 bases). Germline-derived CDR1 and CDR2 are SEHNR and FQNEAQ (reference sequence). The CDR3 loop spans 18 amino acids. V lost 1 base, J lost 0 bases, and 18 bases lay in between. CDR3 bases: TGTGCCAGCAGCTTAGTGACCGTGTTGGGGGGTCTGAACACTGAAGCTTTCTTT. This translates into CASSLVTVLGGLNTEAFF.

The CDR3: CASSLGREGHTQYF. As DNA, the CDR3 is TGTGCCAGCAGTTTGGGGCGGGAGGGTCATACGCAGTATTTT. This chain joins TRBV28 and TRBJ2-3; TRBD2 aligns across 9 bases. Trimming removed 3 bases from V and 7 bases from J; junction bases left unmatched: 5. CDR3 length: 14 residues. From germline, CDR1 is MDHEN and CDR2 SYDVKM.

The rearrangement joins TRBV11-3 to TRBJ1-1; no firm D call. Trimming removed 5 bases from V and 1 base from J, with 14 bases in between. CDR1 and CDR2 from the germline V gene are SGHNT and YENEEA. The CDR3 is 15 residues long. The DNA of the CDR3 is TGTGCCAGCAGCCCCGGTGACATAGAGAACACTGAAGCTTTCTTT. Translating gives CASSPGDIENTEAFF. The whole variable domain, remainder taken from reference TRBV11-3 and TRBJ1-1, is EAGVVQSPRYKIIEKKQPVAFWCNPISGHNTLYWYLQNLGQGPELLIRYENEEAVDDSQLPKDRFSAERLKGVDSTLKIQPAELGDSAVYLCASSPGDIENTEAFFGQGTRLTVV.

V gene TRBV14 combines with J gene TRBJ1-2, with 8 bases that match TRBD1. J gave up 7 bases and V 1 base, and 8 bases lay outside the gene matches. The CDR3 contains 15 residues. Germline assignment: CDR1 SGHDN and CDR2 FVKESK. The CDR3 bases are TGTGCCAGCAGCCAAGCGGCAGGGGGCCTGAGTGGCTACACCTTC. This encodes CASSQAAGGLSGYTF.

The chain uses TRBV6-5 and TRBJ2-7; 12 bases agree with TRBD1. The germline gives CDR1 MNHEY, CDR2 SVGAGI. Trimming removed 6 bases from V and 4 bases from J; junction bases left unmatched: 7. The CDR3 has 15 residues. CDR3 region: CASRPGTGGVYEQYF. The CDR3 coding sequence is TGTGCCAGCAGGCCAGGGACAGGGGGCGTATACGAGCAGTACTTC.

The rearrangement uses TRBV3-1 (or the pseudogene TRBV3-2) and TRBJ2-7; D is possibly TRBD1 (6 bases). There are 16 residues in the CDR3. Germline CDR1 reads LGHDT; CDR2 reads YNNKEL (reference sequence). V was shortened by 0 bases and J by 2 bases, with 14 bases between the two germline ends. CDR3 coding DNA: TGTGCCAGCAGCCAAGAAGACCGGACAGCAACCTACGAGCAGTACTTC. Translation: CASSQEDRTATYEQYF.

The chain is built from TRBV5-1 and TRBJ2-1; 7 positions match TRBD1. Germline trimming cut 0 bases from V and 9 bases from J; bases unmatched to any gene: 12. The CDR3 consists of 16 residues. CDR1 and CDR2 from the germline V gene are SGHRS and YFSETQ. For the CDR3, the DNA is TGCGCCAGCAGCTTGGTAGGGGGCAGGGGAATTACTGAGCAGTTCTTC. It codes for CASSLVGGRGITEQFF.

This chain joins TRBV7-3 and TRBJ2-3, with 15 bases that match TRBD2. Germline CDR1 SGHTA, CDR2 FQGTGA. J gave up 8 bases and V 3 bases, and 15 bases lay outside the gene matches. CDR3 size: 19 residues. DNA of the CDR3: TGTGCCAGCAGCTTGCGGACTAGCGGGAGGGCCTCCGACAGAGGTACGCAGTATTTT. Translating it yields CASSLRTSGRASDRGTQYF.

About this clone: The junction and the germline gene differ at one end; a read error may be behind it. The J gene is TRBJ2-1, the V gene TRBV29-1; D gene uncertain. CDR3 size: 11 residues. Germline CDR1 SQVTM, CDR2 ANQGSEA. The CDR3 reads CSIYHDKEQFF. The CDR3 coding sequence is TGCAGCATCTACCACGACAAAGAGCAGTTCTTC.

J is TRBJ2-7 and V is TRBV5-5; 7 bases line up with TRBD1. In germline, CDR1 is SGHKS, CDR2 YYEKEE (reference sequence). Trimming cost V 0 bases and J 4 bases; bases outside gene matches: 4. CDR3 size: 14 residues. The CDR3 DNA is TGTGCCAGCAGCTTGGGAGGGACAGCGTACGAGCAGTACTTC. Translation: CASSLGGTAYEQYF.

V usage is TRBV4-1 and J usage is TRBJ2-7; D may be TRBD1 or TRBD2 (5 bases each). Germline V gene lookup returns CDR1 MGHRA and CDR2 YSYEKL. Trimming stripped 0 bases from V and 2 bases from J, with 11 bases between. The CDR3 runs to 15 residues. The CDR3 reads CASSQDQGTPYEQYF. DNA of the CDR3: TGCGCCAGCAGCCAAGATCAAGGGACGCCCTACGAGCAGTACTTC.

There are a few counts of this clone. The chain uses TRBV7-2 and TRBJ1-2, with unresolved D. Germline CDR1 and CDR2: SGHTA and FQGNSA. The V and J ends lost 1 base and 2 bases respectively, with 5 bases between them. CDR3 length equals 13 residues. The CDR3 region has the DNA TGTGCCAGCAGCTTAGTGAAGAACTATGGCTACACCTTC. This translates into CASSLVKNYGYTF.

The chain couples TRBV19 to TRBJ1-5; D gene ambiguous. There are 11 residues in the CDR3. The germline CDR1 and CDR2 sequences are LNHDA and SQIVND (reference sequence). Trimming removed 6 bases from V and 6 bases from J, with 6 bases in between. CDR3 loop: CASRNGQPQHF. For the CDR3, the DNA is TGTGCCAGTAGAAATGGTCAGCCCCAGCATTTT.

This chain's CDR3 is CASSVSGRAFEQYF. CDR3 coding DNA: TGTGCCAGCAGCGTTAGCGGGAGGGCGTTTGAGCAGTACTTC. This rearrangement joins TRBV9 to TRBJ2-7; 11 nucleotides agree with TRBD2. Losses at the gene ends were 2 bases for V and 7 bases for J; bases not matched to a gene: 5. This CDR3 is built from 14 residues. Germline V lookup: CDR1 SGDLS, CDR2 YYNGEE.

This chain connects TRBV15 to TRBJ1-1; D call uncertain. The CDR3 totals 14 residues. V lost 0 bases to trimming and J lost 6 bases, with 11 bases between them. Germline CDR1 LNHNV, CDR2 YYDKDF (reference sequence). CDR3 DNA sequence: TGTGCCACCAGCAGAGAGTTGGCCAGAGCTGAAGCTTTCTTT. It encodes CATSRELARAEAFF.

The chain links TRBV5-1 to TRBJ1-3, with D possibly matching TRBD1 (5 bases). Germline CDR1 and CDR2: SGHRS and YFSETQ. V gave up 4 bases and J gave up 9 bases, with 20 bases separating them. The CDR3 covers 15 residues. CDR3 sequence: CASSLRESPIGTIYF. CDR3 sequence (DNA): TGCGCCAGCAGCCTCAGGGAATCCCCTATTGGCACCATATATTTT. The full variable domain, completed using reference TRBV5-1 and TRBJ1-3, is KAGVTQTPRYLIKTRGQQVTLSCSPISGHRSVSWYQQTPGQGLQFLFEYFSETQRNKGNFPGRFSGRQFSNSRSEMNVSTLELGDSALYLCASSLRESPIGTIYFGEGSWLTVV.

This chain links TRBV30 with TRBJ2-7; TRBD2 matches 11 bases. Per the germline V gene, CDR1 is GTSNPN and CDR2 is SVGIG (reference sequence). There are 13 residues in the CDR3. In DNA form, the CDR3 reads TGTACTATGGCTAGCGGGAGGACCTACGAGCAGTACTTC. Amino acids: CTMASGRTYEQYF.

This chain connects TRBV6-4 to TRBJ1-1; D not resolved. This CDR3 has 13 amino acids. Germline CDR1 is MRHNA and CDR2 is SNTAGT. V lost 5 bases to trimming and J lost 3 bases, with 10 bases between them. In DNA form, the CDR3 reads TGTGCCAGCAGTAGGTCAGAGGACACTGAAGCTTTCTTT. Its translation is CASSRSEDTEAFF.

This rearrangement joins TRBV15 to TRBJ2-3, with D perhaps matching TRBD2 (7 bases). The CDR3 is 18 residues long. The V end lost 0 bases, the J end lost 0 bases, and 16 bases lay between the germline ends. The V gene's germline CDR1 is LNHNV and CDR2 YYDKDF (reference sequence). The CDR3 coding sequence is TGTGCCACCAGCAGAGATCTTGGGGGGGGGCCAAGCACAGATACGCAGTATTTT. Translated: CATSRDLGGGPSTDTQYF.

The rearrangement links TRBV2 to TRBJ1-5, with D possibly matching TRBD1 (6 bases). Trimming stripped 7 bases from V and 3 bases from J, with 13 bases between. Germline V lookup: CDR1 SNHLY, CDR2 FYNNEI. CDR3 size: 14 residues. This CDR3 is CASNKGQINQPQHF. In nucleotides, the CDR3 is TGTGCCAGCAACAAAGGACAGATCAATCAGCCCCAGCATTTT.

The chain employs TRBV5-1 and TRBJ2-2, with D perhaps being TRBD1 or TRBD2 (5 bases each). Trimming took off 0 bases at V and 5 bases at J, with 14 bases between the two ends. CDR1 SGHRS and CDR2 YFSETQ come from the germline V gene. The CDR3 length is 16 residues. The DNA for the CDR3 is TGCGCCAGCAGCTTGGTTTCAGGGCCGGGAACCGGGGAGCTGTTTTTT. This translates into CASSLVSGPGTGELFF.

This sequence joins TRBV5-1 and TRBJ1-1; no clear D. The CDR3 runs to 14 residues. Germline V lookup: CDR1 SGHRS, CDR2 YFSETQ. V was pared by 1 base and J by 6 bases, with 13 bases between. In DNA form, the CDR3 reads TGCGCCAGCAGCTTGTCTATAGGGTTCGCTGAAGCTTTCTTT. Translating it yields CASSLSIGFAEAFF.

This chain uses TRBV5-6 with TRBJ1-6; D gene ambiguous. Germline lookup yields CDR1 SGHDT and CDR2 YYEEEE. CDR3 length: 14 residues. V was pared by 4 bases and J by 14 bases, with 19 bases between. CDR3 sequence (DNA): TGTGCCAGCAGCCTGTGGACCGGAGCAGATACCCTCCACTTT. Encoded protein: CASSLWTGADTLHF.